The 30 T cell receptor beta chains reported below all come from one sample, sequenced in a study of blood T cell repertoires in COVID-19. TCRdb's table, derived via immunoSEQ multiplex PCR, lists solely in-frame clones and lacks some. This table holds 150,000 to 200,000 clones, around 80% found once. The sequencing input was PBMCs or T cells enriched from blood (not recorded which). The source of these receptors is a man aged 45 to 65 who had recovered from COVID-19.

The chain links TRBV11-2 to TRBJ1-5, with D hard to call. The CDR3 extends over 15 amino acids. The ends were cut back, 2 bases at V and 0 bases at J, with 8 bases in the middle. Germline V gives CDR1 SGHAT, CDR2 FQNNGV. CDR3 residues: CASSLSTYSNQPQHF. The CDR3 DNA follows: TGTGCCAGCAGCTTAAGCACCTATAGCAATCAGCCCCAGCATTTT.

The chain employs TRBV7-2 and TRBJ1-3, with a tentative D call TRBD1 (5 bases). This CDR3 is built from 14 residues. From germline, CDR1 is SGHTA and CDR2 FQGNSA. V lost 5 bases and J lost 0, with 8 bases in between. CDR3: CASSVDSSGNTIYF. The DNA of the CDR3 is TGTGCCAGCAGCGTAGACAGCTCTGGAAACACCATATATTTT.

CDR3 DNA: TGCGCCAGCAGCCAAGAAGTAGGGTTGACGGGGGGGCCCAATGAGCAGTTCTTC. It codes for CASSQEVGLTGGPNEQFF. The chain is built from TRBV4-1 and TRBJ2-1, with 8 bases matching TRBD2. The V gene end was trimmed by 0 bases and the J gene end by 6 bases; junction bases not matched to a gene: 13. Germline V lookup: CDR1 MGHRA, CDR2 YSYEKL. The length of the CDR3 is 18 residues.

V and J are TRBV2 and TRBJ2-1, with 13 nucleotides matching TRBD2. The junction had 7 bases not matched to a gene; V was cut back by 3 bases and J by 2 bases. Germline values: CDR1 SNHLY, CDR2 FYNNEI. This CDR3 is 18 amino acids long. CDR3 nucleotide sequence: TGTGCCAGCAGTGATCCGACTAGCGGGGGGTCACCCTACAATGAGCAGTTCTTC. Its protein is CASSDPTSGGSPYNEQFF.

The DNA for the CDR3 is TGTGCCAGCCGAGGACTAGCGGGGAACAATGAGCAGTTCTTC. Translating it yields CASRGLAGNNEQFF. The V and J genes are TRBV19 and TRBJ2-1, with 12 positions matching TRBD2. The germline CDR1 and CDR2 sequences are LNHDA and SQIVND (reference sequence). The V gene end was trimmed by 9 bases and the J gene end by 5 bases; junction bases not matched to a gene: 5. The CDR3 sequence is 14 residues long.

In DNA form, the CDR3 reads TGTGCCAGCAGTGAGACGGGACAAAACACTGAAGCTTTCTTT. Encoded protein: CASSETGQNTEAFF. The gene calls are TRBV6-1 and TRBJ1-1; tentatively, D is TRBD1 (6 bases). The CDR3 is made up of 14 amino acids. Deletions cut 3 bases from V and 2 bases from J, with 10 bases between. Germline lookup yields CDR1 MNHNS and CDR2 SASEGT.

This clone was seen only once. The chain couples TRBV5-1 to TRBJ1-5; 9 nucleotides line up with TRBD1. V dropped 4 bases and J dropped 0; count of bases not matched to a gene: 20. This CDR3 has 21 amino acids. Germline V gene lookup returns CDR1 SGHRS and CDR2 YFSETQ. The CDR3 sequence: CASSPQKKGDRVTDSNQPQHF. In nucleotides, the CDR3 is TGCGCCAGCAGCCCACAAAAAAAGGGGGACAGGGTTACCGATAGCAATCAGCCCCAGCATTTT.

The gene calls are TRBV30 and TRBJ1-1; the D is unclear. The germline V and J ends were trimmed by 0 bases and 4 bases, with 12 bases remaining between them. CDR1 and CDR2 from the germline V gene are GTSNPN and SVGIG (reference sequence). This CDR3 has 14 amino acids. In DNA, the CDR3 is TGTGCCTGGAGTGTAGGATGGGCGGGCACTGAAGCTTTCTTT. Translating it yields CAWSVGWAGTEAFF.

This clone was seen only a few times. The chain combines TRBV3-1 (or the pseudogene TRBV3-2) with TRBJ2-3; 11 nucleotides line up with TRBD2. Per germline, CDR1 LGHDT and CDR2 YNNKEL (reference sequence). The CDR3 loop spans 16 amino acids. V gave up 4 bases and J gave up 5 bases; unmatched junction bases: 8. In DNA form, the CDR3 reads TGTGCCAGCAGCCCAGTAGCGGGGGGGCAGGGAGATACGCAGTATTTT. Amino acid sequence: CASSPVAGGQGDTQYF.

This clone appeared once. The V call is TRBV3-1 (or the pseudogene TRBV3-2), the J call TRBJ2-5; D is possibly TRBD2 (6 bases). The V gene lost 7 bases and the J gene lost 5 bases, with 20 bases spanning the gap. The length of the CDR3 is 15 residues. The germline V gene encodes CDR1 LGHDT and CDR2 YNNKEL (reference sequence). In nucleotides, the CDR3 is TGTGCCAGCACCTTATATAGCGGTGGTTGGGAGACCCAGTACTTC. This sequence encodes CASTLYSGGWETQYF.

The chain is built from TRBV12-3 or TRBV12-4 and TRBJ1-2; possibly TRBD1 for D (6 bases). This CDR3 contains 13 residues. Trimming took off 5 bases at V and 4 bases at J, with 11 bases between the two ends. In DNA, the CDR3 is TGTGCCAGCAGTCCGGACAGAGGCTATGGCTACACCTTC. The encoded protein is CASSPDRGYGYTF.

This clone turned up a few times. The chain is built from TRBV3-1 (or the pseudogene TRBV3-2) and TRBJ2-3; a possible D gene is TRBD1 (5 bases). CDR3 size: 16 residues. Deletions cut 0 bases from V and 5 bases from J, with 15 bases between. Germline V lookup: CDR1 LGHDT, CDR2 YNNKEL (reference sequence). The CDR3: CASSQDWGRAGDTQYF. For the CDR3, the DNA is TGTGCCAGCAGCCAAGATTGGGGCCGCGCCGGAGATACGCAGTATTTT.

The V gene is TRBV19, the J gene TRBJ2-3; 7 bases match TRBD2. The CDR3 is 16 residues long. V trimming: 7 bases; J trimming: 8 bases; junction bases outside the gene matches: 18. Looked up from germline, CDR1 is LNHDA and CDR2 is SQIVND (reference sequence). CDR3 sequence: CASTMGGSGSQGTQYF. The CDR3 DNA is TGTGCCAGTACCATGGGGGGGAGCGGATCGCAGGGTACGCAGTATTTT.

This sequence joins TRBV4-2 and TRBJ2-3, with D hard to call. There are 18 residues in the CDR3. Per the germline V gene, CDR1 is LGHNA and CDR2 is YNFKEQ. Trimming took 0 bases from V and 0 from J, leaving 16 bases between them. DNA for the CDR3: TGTGCCAGCAGCCAAGATCGATTGGTTAGTTCGAGCACAGATACGCAGTATTTT. This sequence encodes CASSQDRLVSSSTDTQYF.

The V call is TRBV7-8, the J call TRBJ2-7; 12 bases match TRBD2. Per germline, CDR1 SGHVS and CDR2 FQNEAQ. This CDR3 has 15 amino acids. The ends lost 5 bases at V and 4 bases at J; junction bases unmatched: 6. The CDR3 DNA reads as TGTGCCAGCAGCCATGGACTAGCGGGGACTTACGAGCAGTACTTC. Translation: CASSHGLAGTYEQYF.

The genes are TRBV7-9 and TRBJ1-3, with TRBD1 as a possible D gene (6 bases). CDR1 is SEHNR and CDR2 is FQNEAQ in the germline V gene (reference sequence). The CDR3 extends over 16 amino acids. Trimming took off 5 bases at V and 0 bases at J, with 14 bases between the two ends. The CDR3 is CASSLLVGHSGNTIYF. CDR3 nucleotides: TGTGCCAGCAGCCTCCTAGTGGGACACTCTGGAAACACCATATATTTT.

This clone has just a few counts. V and J are TRBV10-3 and TRBJ2-3; 8 bases line up with TRBD1. V lost 5 bases to trimming and J lost 4 bases; unmatched junction nucleotides: 5. The V gene's germline CDR1 is ENHRY and CDR2 SYGVKD. CDR3 length: 14 amino acids. The chain's CDR3 is CAISPTGVADTQYF. CDR3 DNA: TGTGCCATCAGTCCGACAGGGGTGGCAGATACGCAGTATTTT.

This clone was seen a handful of times. The rearrangement uses TRBV2 and TRBJ1-2, with 7 bases lining up with TRBD1. Germline CDR1 SNHLY, CDR2 FYNNEI. This CDR3 region has 15 residues. The V gene end was trimmed by 6 bases and the J gene end by 0 bases; junction bases not matched to a gene: 7. The CDR3 DNA reads TGTGCCAGCAGGAGACAGGGAGGCGCTAACTATGGCTACACCTTC. The encoded protein is CASRRQGGANYGYTF.

This rearrangement joins TRBV5-4 to TRBJ2-7, with 9 bases fitting TRBD1. This CDR3 has 16 amino acids. Looked up from germline, CDR1 is SGHNT and CDR2 is YYREEE (reference sequence). V trimming: 4 bases; J trimming: 3 bases; junction bases outside the gene matches: 11. The CDR3 is CASSPLSGTGYYEQYF. In DNA form, the CDR3 reads TGTGCCAGCAGCCCCCTCTCCGGGACAGGGTACTACGAGCAGTACTTC.

The table lists this clone with many counts. The chain recombines TRBV9 with TRBJ2-3; D gene ambiguous. V lost 3 bases, J lost 4 bases, and 18 bases lay in between. This CDR3 is 16 amino acids long. Germline V CDR1 and CDR2: SGDLS, YYNGEE. The CDR3 DNA follows: TGTGCCAGCAGCGATGGAGACGCCGTGAGAGCAGATACGCAGTATTTT. Translated: CASSDGDAVRADTQYF.

This sequence joins TRBV3-1 (or the pseudogene TRBV3-2) and TRBJ1-1; 9 positions match TRBD1. The length of the CDR3 is 15 residues. Germline V CDR1 and CDR2: LGHDT, YNNKEL (reference sequence). V gave up 4 bases and J gave up 1 base; unmatched junction bases: 4. In DNA form, the CDR3 reads TGTGCCAGCAGCCGACAGGGGGTCCCGAACACTGAAGCTTTCTTT. It is translated as CASSRQGVPNTEAFF.

The V gene is TRBV28, the J gene TRBJ1-6; 12 bases fit TRBD1. Germline trimming cut 6 bases from V and 1 base from J; bases unmatched to any gene: 10. CDR1 is MDHEN, CDR2 SYDVKM, per germline. CDR3 length: 19 amino acids. In nucleotides, the CDR3 is TGTGCCAGCAGAAACCCGGGACAGGGGGCGAAGTCCTATAATTCACCCCTCCACTTT. The encoded protein is CASRNPGQGAKSYNSPLHF.

The chain combines TRBV11-2 with TRBJ1-6; tentative D call: TRBD1 (5 bases). V was pared by 2 bases and J by 9 bases, with 20 bases between. The CDR3 consists of 17 residues. The germline CDR1 and CDR2 sequences are SGHAT and FQNNGV. CDR3 loop: CASSLRSSDSSPSPLHF. CDR3 in DNA: TGTGCCAGCAGCTTAAGGTCAAGCGACAGTAGCCCTTCACCCCTCCACTTT.

The chain is built from TRBV19 and TRBJ1-1; D remains unclear. Germline CDR1 is LNHDA and CDR2 is SQIVND (reference sequence). Deletions cut 6 bases from V and 1 base from J, with 9 bases between. The CDR3 has 13 residues. Here the CDR3 reads CASSTQRNTEAFF. The CDR3 bases are TGTGCCAGTAGCACACAGAGGAACACTGAAGCTTTCTTT.

The gene calls are TRBV7-9 and TRBJ1-1; D possibly corresponds to TRBD1 (6 bases). Per germline, CDR1 SEHNR and CDR2 FQNEAQ (reference sequence). Trimming cost V 5 bases and J 4 bases, with 17 bases left between them. The CDR3 is made up of 15 amino acids. DNA of the CDR3: TGTGCCAGCAGCACTCCAGGGGCACGGGGCACTGAAGCTTTCTTT. Translated: CASSTPGARGTEAFF.

The rearrangement uses TRBV12-3 or TRBV12-4 and TRBJ2-7; D uncertain. CDR3 length: 13 amino acids. V lost 1 base, J lost 2 bases, and 6 bases lay in between. CDR3 sequence (DNA): TGTGCCAGCAGTTTAGACAGTGCCTACGAGCAGTACTTC. Amino acid sequence: CASSLDSAYEQYF.

This rearrangement joins TRBV6-4 to TRBJ2-5; tentatively, D is TRBD1 (6 bases). The CDR3 has 15 residues. V was trimmed by 4 bases and J by 5 bases, leaving 17 bases between them. Germline lookup yields CDR1 MRHNA and CDR2 SNTAGT. The CDR3 nucleotides are TGTGCCAGCAGTGGCAGCTTTGGGGGCAGCGAGACCCAGTACTTC. Encoded protein: CASSGSFGGSETQYF.

The J gene is TRBJ1-6, the V gene TRBV3-1 (or the pseudogene TRBV3-2), with D hard to call. V dropped 2 bases and J dropped 9 bases, with 11 bases sitting between them. This CDR3 has 14 amino acids. Germline lookup yields CDR1 LGHDT and CDR2 YNNKEL (reference sequence). The CDR3 sequence: CASSQSPVGSPLHF. DNA for the CDR3: TGTGCCAGCAGCCAATCCCCAGTTGGTTCACCCCTCCACTTT.

This chain connects TRBV5-1 to TRBJ2-2; weak D call: TRBD2 (5 bases). This CDR3 region has 18 residues. V gave up 3 bases and J gave up 5 bases, with 23 bases separating them. Germline V lookup: CDR1 SGHRS, CDR2 YFSETQ. The CDR3 coding sequence is TGCGCCAGCAGCTATCCCGCCCGGGCCCTAGCCCCAACCGGGGAGCTGTTTTTT. It translates to CASSYPARALAPTGELFF. The full variable domain, rest sourced from reference TRBV5-1 and TRBJ2-2, is KAGVTQTPRYLIKTRGQQVTLSCSPISGHRSVSWYQQTPGQGLQFLFEYFSETQRNKGNFPGRFSGRQFSNSRSEMNVSTLELGDSALYLCASSYPARALAPTGELFFGEGSRLTVL.

The chain has TRBV7-2 and TRBJ2-3; D not certain. CDR1 SGHTA and CDR2 FQGNSA come from the germline V gene. The germline V and J ends were trimmed by 2 bases and 14 bases, with 23 bases remaining between them. The CDR3 is 15 residues long. In DNA, the CDR3 is TGTGCCAGCAGCTTACTAGTCAATATTGGAACCCAAGGGTATTTT. Its protein product is CASSLLVNIGTQGYF.